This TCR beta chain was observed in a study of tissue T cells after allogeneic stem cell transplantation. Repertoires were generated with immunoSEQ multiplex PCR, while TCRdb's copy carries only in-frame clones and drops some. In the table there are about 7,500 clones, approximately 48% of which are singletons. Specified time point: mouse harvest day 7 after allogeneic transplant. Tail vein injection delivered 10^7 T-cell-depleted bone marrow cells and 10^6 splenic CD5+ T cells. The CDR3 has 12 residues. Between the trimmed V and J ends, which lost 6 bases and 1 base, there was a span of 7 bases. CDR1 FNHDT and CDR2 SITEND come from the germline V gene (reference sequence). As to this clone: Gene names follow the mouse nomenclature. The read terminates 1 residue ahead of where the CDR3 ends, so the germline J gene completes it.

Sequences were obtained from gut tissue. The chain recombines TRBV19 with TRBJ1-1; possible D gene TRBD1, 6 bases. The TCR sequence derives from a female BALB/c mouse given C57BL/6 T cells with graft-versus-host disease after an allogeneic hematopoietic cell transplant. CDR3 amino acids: CASIQGNTEVFF. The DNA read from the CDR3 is TGTGCCAGCATACAGGGGAACACAGAAGTCTTC.